These T cell receptor beta chains were read from a single sample in a study of a mutant IDH1 vaccine in newly diagnosed glioma. Sequencing used immunoSEQ multiplex PCR; TCRdb keeps in-frame clones, though not all of them. The table lists just under 70,000 clones, 84% of them singletons. No antigen has been identified for these receptors. The sample was PBMCs, taken from a glioma patient whose treatment included an IDH1 peptide vaccine. These receptors all come from a man between 18 and 35 years old with glioma. Each CDR3 is given with its conserved first and last residue. D genes are given only for firm matches. Size tells how often a clone was seen (once, few, many) or the class of an expanded clone, and some rows leave it out.

abundance | len | j_gene | v_gene | d_gene | CDR3nt | CDR3aa
once | 13 | TRBJ2-7 | TRBV10-3 | TRBD2 | TGTGCCATCAGTGTCGGGACTAGCGACGAGCAGTACTTC | CAISVGTSDEQYF
. | 13 | TRBJ2-7 | TRBV6-1 | . | TGTGCCAGCAGTAAGGCAGCCACCTACGAGCAGTACTTC | CASSKAATYEQYF
. | 14 | TRBJ1-1 | TRBV28 | TRBD1 | TGTGCCAGCCTTAGGGGACAGTTGAACACTGAAGCTTTCTTT | CASLRGQLNTEAFF
large | 15 | TRBJ2-1 | TRBV15 | . | TGTGCCACCAGCAGAGAAGGGGCCTCCTACAATGAGCAGTTCTTC | CATSREGASYNEQFF
once | 17 | TRBJ1-1 | TRBV27 | . | TGTGCCAGCAGTTTATCGGTAAAAGGGAGGGGGTACACTGAAGCTTTCTTT | CASSLSVKGRGYTEAFF
. | 14 | TRBJ2-7 | TRBV27 | . | TGTGCCAGCAGTTTAGTCGGGACTTACGACGAGCAGTACTTC | CASSLVGTYDEQYF
. | 14 | TRBJ1-4 | TRBV28 | . | TGTGCCAGCACCCGTTTAGGGGGAAATGAAAAACTGTTTTTT | CASTRLGGNEKLFF
. | 17 | TRBJ1-1 | TRBV5-8 | . | TGTGCCAGCAGCTTGGCGATCGACCCCTGGGGAGGCACTGAAGCTTTCTTT | CASSLAIDPWGGTEAFF
. | 11 | TRBJ2-7 | TRBV25-1 | . | TGTGCCAGCAGTGAGACCTACGAGCAGTACTTC | CASSETYEQYF
. | 13 | TRBJ1-1 | TRBV5-4 | . | TGTGCCAGCAGCCGTGGGAATAGCACTGAAGCTTTCTTT | CASSRGNSTEAFF
. | 17 | TRBJ2-1 | TRBV7-9 | TRBD2 | TGTGCCAGCAGCTTAGCGCCCCCTAGCGGGAGGGCCAGTGAGCAGTTCTTC | CASSLAPPSGRASEQFF
. | 16 | TRBJ1-2 | TRBV6-1 | . | TGTGCCAGCAGTGAATTCGGACAGTTCGCTAACTATGGCTACACCTTC | CASSEFGQFANYGYTF
few | 14 | TRBJ1-4 | TRBV6-5 | TRBD1 | TGTGCCAGCAGTCCGGGACAGGAAAATGAAAAACTGTTTTTT | CASSPGQENEKLFF
few | 16 | TRBJ1-1 | TRBV27 | TRBD1 | TGTGCCAGCAGTCCTCGCAAGGGACAGATGAACACTGAAGCTTTCTTT | CASSPRKGQMNTEAFF
. | 14 | TRBJ2-7 | TRBV18 | TRBD1 | TGTGCCAGCTCACCACAATTGGACAGGGGGAATACGTACTTC | CASSPQLDRGNTYF
. | 19 | TRBJ2-1 | TRBV7-2 | TRBD2 | TGTGCCAGCAGCTTAGGCTCCGGGACTAGCGGTTCCTCCTACAATGAGCAGTTCTTC | CASSLGSGTSGSSYNEQFF
once | 16 | TRBJ1-2 | TRBV21-1 | . | TGTGCCAGCAGAGGGAACCGAGCCGCGACGGACTATGGCTACACCTTC | CASRGNRAATDYGYTF
. | 16 | TRBJ1-2 | TRBV15 | . | TGTGCCACCAGAAATCAGAGGATGAATCCTAACTATGGCTACACCTTC | CATRNQRMNPNYGYTF
. | 13 | TRBJ1-3 | TRBV29-1 | . | TGCAGCGCTGCTTGGGCCCGTGGAAACACCATATATTTT | CSAAWARGNTIYF
. | 19 | TRBJ2-6 | TRBV7-9 | . | TGTGCCAGCAGCTTAGACCCACGGGACACCAGCTCTGGGGCCAACGTCCTGACTTTC | CASSLDPRDTSSGANVLTF
once | 15 | TRBJ1-4 | TRBV30 | . | TGTGCCTGGAGAGCCCTGGACAGTCGGGGGGAAAAACTGTTTTTT | CAWRALDSRGEKLFF
. | 13 | TRBJ1-5 | TRBV30 | . | TGTGCCTGGAGTGAAGGGGGCAATCAGCCCCAGCATTTT | CAWSEGGNQPQHF
. | 15 | TRBJ2-5 | TRBV5-4 | TRBD1 | TGTGCCAGCAGCGCGACTGGGACAGGGCTTGAGACCCAGTACTTC | CASSATGTGLETQYF
. | 12 | TRBJ2-7 | TRBV27 | . | TGTGCCAGCAGTTCTCAGGGCTACGAGCAGTACTTC | CASSSQGYEQYF
. | 15 | TRBJ2-1 | TRBV28 | TRBD1 | TGTGCCAGCAGTTTATCACAGGGGTTATCCAATGAGCAGTTCTTC | CASSLSQGLSNEQFF
. | 13 | TRBJ1-5 | TRBV30 | TRBD1 | TGTGCCTGGAAGGGACAGGGGGGTCAGCCCCAGCATTTT | CAWKGQGGQPQHF
. | 11 | TRBJ2-7 | TRBV5-1 | . | TGCGCCAGCAGCTCCAATTACGAGCAGTACTTC | CASSSNYEQYF
. | 15 | TRBJ2-2 | TRBV7-9 | . | TGTGCCAGCAGCCCACCCCCCGACAGCACCGGGGAGCTGTTTTTT | CASSPPPDSTGELFF
. | 15 | TRBJ2-6 | TRBV6-4 | . | TGTGCCAGCAGTCTTTTTGCCGGTGGGGCCAACGTCCTGACTTTC | CASSLFAGGANVLTF
. | 13 | TRBJ1-2 | TRBV6-5 | . | TGTGCCAGCAGTTACTCGATTGGGGATGGCTACACCTTC | CASSYSIGDGYTF
once | 14 | TRBJ1-3 | TRBV5-1 | . | TGCGCCAGCAGTGACGGGGGCTCTGGAAACACCATATATTTT | CASSDGGSGNTIYF
few | 16 | TRBJ2-2 | TRBV6-5 | TRBD1 | TGTGCCAGCAGTTACTCGGACAGGGGGTACACCGGGGAGCTGTTTTTT | CASSYSDRGYTGELFF
. | 15 | TRBJ2-2 | TRBV18 | . | TGTGCCAGCTCAATAACAGGTTCAAACACCGGGGAGCTGTTTTTT | CASSITGSNTGELFF
. | 16 | TRBJ1-6 | TRBV25-1 | . | TGTGCCAGCAGTGAAAGCCGGGGGCGAGGGAATTCACCCCTCCACTTT | CASSESRGRGNSPLHF